Following are 30 T cell receptor beta chains from one sample sequenced in a study of CD8+ T cells in alopecia areata. Treatment specified: oral pan-JAK inhibitor, 5-10 mg twice daily. Extraction of RNA preceded its reverse transcription into cDNA, which served as the sequencing template. Profiling relied on immunoSEQ multiplex PCR, and the TCRdb table lists in-frame clones only, not all of them. The sample has 190,000 or so clones, about 60% seen once. Source: CD8+ T cells sorted from blood, taken at week 24, from a patient treated with tofacitinib. The receptors originated from a human donor with alopecia areata.

The chain carries TRBV30 and TRBJ2-7; a possible D gene is TRBD1 (6 bases). Germline V lookup: CDR1 GTSNPN, CDR2 SVGIG (reference sequence). This CDR3 has 14 residues. V lost 5 bases to trimming and J lost 6 bases, with 20 bases between them. The DNA for the CDR3 is TGTGCCTGGGAGGGCATCCAGGGGATGGCCGAGCAGTACTTC. Amino acids: CAWEGIQGMAEQYF.

V and J are TRBV5-1 and TRBJ1-1; D might be TRBD1 (6 bases). The CDR3 has 14 amino acids. Trimming took off 4 bases at V and 0 bases at J, with 10 bases between the two ends. From germline, CDR1 is SGHRS and CDR2 YFSETQ. CDR3 amino acids: CASSMDSLNTEAFF. CDR3 bases: TGCGCCAGCAGCATGGACAGCTTGAACACTGAAGCTTTCTTT.

This clone was recorded a few times. The chain employs TRBV10-2 and TRBJ2-7; D possibly corresponds to TRBD2 (5 bases). The CDR3 has 12 residues. Germline loops: CDR1 WSHSY, CDR2 SAAADI. V was shortened by 6 bases and J by 2 bases, with 8 bases between the two germline ends. The CDR3 coding sequence is TGCGCCAGCAGCCTGGGAGCCTACGAGCAGTACTTC. Translation gives CASSLGAYEQYF.

The rearrangement joins TRBV11-2 to TRBJ2-4, with D perhaps given as TRBD1 or TRBD2 (5 bases each). V shed 5 bases and J shed 3 bases, with 14 bases lying between them. CDR1 SGHAT and CDR2 FQNNGV come from the germline V gene. The CDR3 is 15 amino acids. CDR3 residues: CASSLPGPNKNIQYF. The CDR3 region has the DNA TGTGCCAGCAGCCTACCGGGACCTAACAAAAACATTCAGTACTTC.

J is TRBJ2-3 and V is TRBV7-2, with D tentatively TRBD2 (7 bases). V was trimmed by 5 bases and J by 5 bases, leaving 14 bases between them. Germline loops: CDR1 SGHTA, CDR2 FQGNSA. CDR3 size: 14 residues. CDR3 sequence (DNA): TGTGCCAGCAGCCTAGGGGGGGCAGGAGATACGCAGTATTTT. Translating it yields CASSLGGAGDTQYF. Supplemented by reference TRBV7-2 and TRBJ2-3, the full variable domain reads GAGVSQSPSNKVTEKGKDVELRCDPISGHTALYWYRQSLGQGLEFLIYFQGNSAPDKSGLPSDRFSAERTGGSVSTLTIQRTQQEDSAVYLCASSLGGAGDTQYFGPGTRLTVL.

This clone was recorded a few times. This sequence joins TRBV9 and TRBJ1-2; the D gene is possibly TRBD1 (6 bases). There are 12 residues in the CDR3. Germline V gene data show CDR1 as SGDLS and CDR2 as YYNGEE. V was clipped by 5 bases and J by 7 bases, with 12 bases between them. CDR3 loop: CASSEQGVGYTF. CDR3 nucleotide sequence: TGTGCCAGCAGTGAACAGGGAGTTGGCTACACCTTC. Filled out from reference TRBV9 and TRBJ1-2, the complete variable domain reads DSGVTQTPKHLITATGQRVTLRCSPRSGDLSVYWYQQSLDQGLQFLIQYYNGEERAKGNILERFSAQQFPDLHSELNLSSLELGDSALYFCASSEQGVGYTFGSGTRLTVV.

The V call is TRBV11-2, the J call TRBJ1-3, with D possibly TRBD1 on 5 matching bases. V was clipped by 3 bases and J by 0 bases, with 9 bases between them. This CDR3 comprises 15 residues. Germline CDR1 and CDR2: SGHAT and FQNNGV. The CDR3 loop is CASSLGPRSGNTIYF. The CDR3 region has the DNA TGTGCCAGCAGCTTGGGACCCCGCTCTGGAAACACCATATATTTT.

The chain is built from TRBV11-2 and TRBJ2-1, with D hard to call. The germline CDR1 and CDR2 sequences are SGHAT and FQNNGV. Trimming left V 7 bases short and J 7 bases short, with 5 bases between. CDR3 length: 10 residues. This CDR3 is CASKLNEQFF. CDR3 DNA: TGTGCCAGCAAGCTGAATGAGCAGTTCTTC.

The V gene is TRBV13, the J gene TRBJ1-1, with 12 bases identical to TRBD1. Germline assignment: CDR1 PRHDT and CDR2 FYEKMQ (reference sequence). The CDR3 is 18 amino acids. After removal of 5 bases from V and 6 bases from J, the junction contained 16 bases not matched to a gene. The DNA for the CDR3 is TGTGCCAGCAGCCCAACCCCGGGACAGGGGGCGCTTACTGCTGAAGCTTTCTTT. Translated, it gives CASSPTPGQGALTAEAFF.

CDR3 protein: CASSSEGSNQPQHF. The CDR3 DNA follows: TGTGCCAGCAGCTCCGAAGGTAGCAATCAGCCCCAGCATTTT. V is TRBV7-9 and J is TRBJ1-5, with no clear D. Between the trimmed V and J ends, which lost 4 bases and 0 bases, there was a span of 7 bases. There are 14 residues in the CDR3. Germline lookup yields CDR1 SEHNR and CDR2 FQNEAQ (reference sequence).

The table lists this clone with a few counts. Germline and junction disagree at one end, which may indicate a read error. The V call is TRBV19, the J call TRBJ2-1, with 7 bases that match TRBD1. The CDR3 is 9 residues long. From germline, CDR1 is LNHDA and CDR2 SQIVND (reference sequence). Written as DNA, the CDR3 is TGTGCCAGTAAGGCCAGGGGGATCTTC. It translates to CASKARGIF.

This clone has more than one count but fewer than ten. The chain recombines TRBV19 with TRBJ1-6, with D possibly being TRBD1 (5 bases). This CDR3 comprises 12 residues. In germline, CDR1 is LNHDA, CDR2 SQIVND (reference sequence). The V and J ends lost 8 bases and 11 bases respectively, with 13 bases between them. The CDR3 region has the DNA TGTGCCAGTGACAACCCGGGGGCACCCCTCCACTTT. This codes for CASDNPGAPLHF.

This clone was seen a handful of times. The chain uses TRBV2 and TRBJ2-3, with D tentatively TRBD2 (6 bases). CDR3 length: 15 residues. Germline V gene sequence: CDR1 SNHLY, CDR2 FYNNEI. The germline V and J ends were trimmed by 3 bases and 2 bases, with 12 bases remaining between them. The CDR3 nucleotides read TGTGCCAGCAGTGAGCGGGGTTATCACACAGATACGCAGTATTTT. Protein sequence: CASSERGYHTDTQYF.

J is TRBJ1-5 and V is TRBV2; no firm D call. Trimming took off 11 bases at V and 7 bases at J, with 15 bases between the two ends. This CDR3 contains 12 residues. From germline, CDR1 is SNHLY and CDR2 FYNNEI. Here the CDR3 reads CAAGGGNQPQHF. DNA of the CDR3: TGTGCCGCTGGTGGAGGGAACCAGCCCCAGCATTTT.

This chain uses TRBV14 with TRBJ1-2; 7 bases fit TRBD1. The ends lost 2 bases at V and 8 bases at J; junction bases unmatched: 5. The CDR3 spans 13 residues. Per the germline V gene, CDR1 is SGHDN and CDR2 is FVKESK. CDR3 in DNA: TGTGCCAGCAGCCAATTAGGGGGCCAAGGCTACACCTTC. The encoded protein is CASSQLGGQGYTF.

CDR3 sequence reads: CASSERPMDRGLRNHYGYTF. The CDR3 region has the DNA TGTGCCAGCAGTGAGCGGCCCATGGACAGGGGGCTGAGGAATCACTATGGCTACACCTTC. The chain couples TRBV6-4 to TRBJ1-2, with 11 bases lining up with TRBD1. CDR3 length: 20 amino acids. J gave up 3 bases and V 3 bases, and 18 bases lay outside the gene matches. From germline, CDR1 is MRHNA and CDR2 SNTAGT.

The V call is TRBV19, the J call TRBJ2-3; 9 positions match TRBD1. The CDR3 is made up of 14 amino acids. The germline gives CDR1 LNHDA, CDR2 SQIVND (reference sequence). V dropped 10 bases and J dropped 2; count of bases not matched to a gene: 7. CDR3 sequence: CATAGTGLTDTQYF. The CDR3 DNA reads TGTGCCACCGCCGGGACAGGGCTCACAGATACGCAGTATTTT. The whole variable domain, remainder taken from reference TRBV19 and TRBJ2-3, is DGGITQSPKYLFRKEGQNVTLSCEQNLNHDAMYWYRQDPGQGLRLIYYSQIVNDFQKGDIAEGYSVSREKKESFPLTVTSAQKNPTAFYLCATAGTGLTDTQYFGPGTRLTVL.

This rearrangement joins TRBV29-1 to TRBJ2-7; D is undetermined. The CDR3 has 13 amino acids. Trimming pared 6 bases from V and 3 bases from J, leaving 15 bases between. Germline values: CDR1 SQVTM, CDR2 ANQGSEA. The CDR3 DNA sequence: TGCAGCGTCCTCCCTTCGGACCGCTACGAGCAGTACTTC. This translates into CSVLPSDRYEQYF.

This sequence joins TRBV7-8 and TRBJ2-7; TRBD1 agrees at 12 bases. After removal of 2 bases from V and 2 bases from J, the junction contained 10 bases not matched to a gene. The CDR3 covers 18 residues. Germline V gene lookup returns CDR1 SGHVS and CDR2 FQNEAQ. The CDR3 loop is CASSLRDRGRGGAYEQYF. In DNA, the CDR3 is TGTGCCAGCAGCTTACGGGACAGGGGGCGCGGAGGGGCCTACGAGCAGTACTTC.

V gene TRBV11-2 combines with J gene TRBJ1-2; D gene unclear. Germline assignment: CDR1 SGHAT and CDR2 FQNNGV. Deletions cut 5 bases from V and 6 bases from J, with 19 bases between. The CDR3 loop spans 15 amino acids. This CDR3 reads CASSQTPSGGDGYTF. In DNA, the CDR3 is TGTGCCAGCAGCCAAACACCCTCGGGCGGCGATGGCTACACCTTC.

The rearrangement links TRBV7-2 to TRBJ1-1, with 7 bases identical to TRBD1. The length of the CDR3 is 17 residues. Germline assignment: CDR1 SGHTA and CDR2 FQGNSA. The trim removed 3 bases at V and 4 bases at J, leaving 14 bases unmatched. In DNA, the CDR3 is TGTGCCAGCAGCTTGCGTACAGGGGTTTTGAGGGGCACTGAAGCTTTCTTT. Protein sequence: CASSLRTGVLRGTEAFF. The full variable domain, with the rest looked up from reference TRBV7-2 and TRBJ1-1, is GAGVSQSPSNKVTEKGKDVELRCDPISGHTALYWYRQSLGQGLEFLIYFQGNSAPDKSGLPSDRFSAERTGGSVSTLTIQRTQQEDSAVYLCASSLRTGVLRGTEAFFGQGTRLTVV.

This rearrangement joins TRBV7-9 to TRBJ1-5; possible D gene TRBD1, 5 bases. The V end was cut by 4 bases, the J end by 7 bases, with 11 bases between. This CDR3 is 13 amino acids long. Germline V gene data show CDR1 as SEHNR and CDR2 as FQNEAQ (reference sequence). The CDR3 sequence: CASSSDSRQPQHF. The CDR3 DNA is TGTGCCAGCAGCTCAGACAGTAGGCAGCCCCAGCATTTT.

The chain carries TRBV5-6 and TRBJ1-1; D uncertain. V was cut by 0 bases and J by 10 bases, with 10 bases left in between. Looked up from germline, CDR1 is SGHDT and CDR2 is YYEEEE. The CDR3 sequence is 12 residues long. The CDR3: CASSLGQGGAFF. Here the CDR3 DNA reads TGTGCCAGCAGCTTGGGTCAAGGCGGAGCTTTCTTT.

The chain employs TRBV25-1 and TRBJ2-5; D might be TRBD2 (6 bases). Germline V gene lookup returns CDR1 MGHDK and CDR2 SYGVNS. This CDR3 is built from 12 residues. The germline V and J ends were trimmed by 5 bases and 5 bases, with 9 bases remaining between them. CDR3 nucleotide sequence: TGTGCCAGCAGTATGGGAGGCGAGACCCAGTACTTC. It is translated as CASSMGGETQYF.

As for this clone: The same CDR3 can be traced to other DNA sequences in this sample. The chain links TRBV13 to TRBJ2-1, with a tentative D call TRBD2 (5 bases). This CDR3 comprises 13 residues. Trimming took off 3 bases at V and 3 bases at J, with 6 bases between the two ends. Germline V gene sequence: CDR1 PRHDT, CDR2 FYEKMQ (reference sequence). This CDR3 reads CASSFSGYNEQFF. The DNA for the CDR3 is TGTGCCAGCAGCTTCAGCGGCTACAATGAGCAGTTCTTC.

Regarding this clone: Germline is not matched at one junction end, which may reflect a read error. This chain joins TRBV29-1 and TRBJ2-7; D may match TRBD1 or TRBD2 (5 bases each). The CDR3 consists of 12 residues. Germline CDR1 SQVTM, CDR2 ANQGSEA. This CDR3 reads CSVEGEKYEQYF. The CDR3 coding sequence is TGCAGCGTGGAAGGGGAGAAATACGAGCAGTACTTC.

This chain connects TRBV27 to TRBJ1-4; 8 bases agree with TRBD1. V trimming: 5 bases; J trimming: 8 bases; junction bases outside the gene matches: 7. This CDR3 contains 14 residues. Germline-derived CDR1 and CDR2 are MNHEY and SMNVEV (reference sequence). Here the CDR3 DNA reads TGTGCCAGCAGTCCGGACAGGGTACGGGAAAAACTGTTTTTT. Translating gives CASSPDRVREKLFF.

The chain has TRBV5-6 and TRBJ2-7; D is ambiguous. This CDR3 comprises 14 residues. Between the trimmed V and J ends, which lost 4 bases and 3 bases, there was a span of 14 bases. CDR1 is SGHDT and CDR2 is YYEEEE in the germline V gene. CDR3 region: CASSDFRQSYEQYF. DNA for the CDR3: TGTGCCAGCAGCGACTTCAGGCAAAGCTACGAGCAGTACTTC.

This clone was picked up a small number of times. J is TRBJ2-6 and V is TRBV2, with a weak D call TRBD1 (6 bases). The germline V gene has CDR1 SNHLY and CDR2 FYNNEI. CDR3 length: 15 amino acids. V lost 5 bases, J lost 1 base, and 9 bases lay in between. The CDR3 nucleotides read TGTGCCAGCAGTAGACAGGAATCTGGGGCCAACGTCCTGACTTTC. It translates to CASSRQESGANVLTF. The variable domain in full, with the rest retrieved from reference TRBV2 and TRBJ2-6, is EPEVTQTPSHQVTQMGQEVILRCVPISNHLYFYWYRQILGQKVEFLVSFYNNEISEKSEIFDDQFSVERPDGSNFTLKIRSTKLEDSAMYFCASSRQESGANVLTFGAGSRLTVL.

This clone has more than one count but fewer than ten. This chain uses TRBV27 with TRBJ2-1, with a possible D match to TRBD1 (5 bases). Germline CDR1 MNHEY, CDR2 SMNVEV (reference sequence). This CDR3 contains 17 residues. The V and J ends lost 3 bases and 3 bases respectively, with 18 bases between them. CDR3 in amino acids: CASSLNIRRAVYNEQFF. DNA for the CDR3: TGTGCCAGCAGTTTGAATATCCGCAGGGCTGTCTACAATGAGCAGTTCTTC.